The T cell receptor (beta chain) under discussion was sequenced for a study of neurological immune-mediated disorders (dated by TCRdb to the late 2010s). Study-level background: Using UMI-based sequencing, the study compared peripheral blood TCR-beta repertoires from patients with HTLV-I-associated myelopathy (HAM/TSP), patients with multiple sclerosis, and healthy controls. Longitudinal samples, technical triplicates and paired sorted CD4+ and CD8+ T-cell subsets, alongside PBMC samples, were included among the approximately 98 TCR-beta libraries. The cohort comprised some 71 subjects: 15 or so HAM/TSP patients, roughly 34 multiple sclerosis patients and approximately 20 healthy controls. Here is what the overall study found, with its caveats: TCR clonal expansion was highest in HAM/TSP patients and lowest in MS patients, with MS patients falling below even healthy controls. No identical CDR3 amino acid sequences were shared among expanded clones across subjects, suggesting private TCR-beta repertoires in all groups.

The healthy controls were volunteers from a blood bank in Maryland, USA. Unsorted PBMC libraries were generated from 2 million PBMCs stored in RNAlater at -80 °C until RNA extraction. PBMCs were separated from peripheral blood using Ficoll-Hypaque density gradient centrifugation and then cryopreserved in liquid nitrogen. The germline V gene provides CDR1 MNHNS and CDR2 SASEGT. The junction shows trimming of 7 bases on V and 0 bases on J, plus 16 bases between the germline ends. The CDR3 has 16 amino acids, counting the end cysteine and phenylalanine. Kept here is only the CDR3 DNA, which spans 48 bases and is read in frame from base 1. cDNA was synthesized by template-switch 5'RACE using a primer with a 10-nucleotide random unique molecular identifier that tagged each TCR transcript. Every sequencing run covered 15-18 subjects and yielded more than 170 million TCR-beta sequences. The RNeasy kit was used to extract total RNA. TCR-beta VDJ regions were amplified with primers for the TCR constant region and the 5'RACE anchor, using the KAPA Real-time Library Amplification kit. A first PCR added sample indexes and Illumina adaptors, after which a second PCR increased the library yield. After Ampure bead purification, the TCR product of roughly 650 bp was size-selected on a 2% E-gel SizeSelection system. Library quality was checked on a Bioanalyzer, concentration was measured with Qubit, and libraries were quantified with the Kapa Library Quantification kit before pooling. Paired-end 2 x 150 bp sequencing of the libraries was performed on an Illumina HiSeq 2500. To increase sequence diversity, about 25-30% phiX was spiked into each library pool. The study's own analysis went as follows. Quality-filtered reads were processed with the UMI-based MiGEC pipeline, and over 80% of raw TCR sequences were removed by the MiGEC pipeline during error correction. IMGT germline references were used for aligning VDJ genes, and each clonotype was defined as a unique CDR3 amino acid sequence together with its V-J genes. Clonal expansion, Shannon diversity and CDR3 relatedness (CalcPairwiseDistances, ClusterSamples) were evaluated with VDJtools, and phylogenetic trees were built with CLCbio workbench. Clones with at least 8 unique UMIs were defined as expanded, with this threshold being based on coefficient-of-variation modelling across technical triplicates. In-frame beta chains were kept once TCRdb had trimmed the public reads at Q25 with fastp and called clones with MiXCR. Rows are unified per CDR3 protein, each entry keeping the most common DNA and genes. For this entry, the V and J calls and clone size follow TCRdb and not the study's own pipeline. The sample profile shows about 84,000 distinct CDR3 sequences; 10% of them were found once. The leading ten clones occupy about 2% of the sample.

This clonotype has ten or more counts. Which antigen it targets is not known. No much larger clonotype is one base removed from it; base qualities were not supplied. The rearranged segments are TRBV6-1 and TRBJ2-1; 5 matching bases give a weak D call of TRBD2. Input material: PBMCs. This clonotype was obtained from a man aged 40-49 years in good health. The bases are TGTGCCAGCATGAAGGGAGCGATGAGCTCCTACAATGAGCAGTTCTTC. Its translation reads: CASMKGAMSSYNEQFF.